This TCR beta chain was profiled in a study of CD8 T cells in ankylosing spondylitis. Quantitative 5'-RACE with molecular barcodes generated TCR beta libraries. TCRdb reprocessed the 5' RACE reads via MiXCR and lists one record per CDR3 protein. Of about 840,000 distinct CDR3 sequences in the sample, 12% were seen once. Whole-study findings and limits: Past studies reported some motif variants in reactive arthritis synovial fluid and blood. There was a TCR beta motif, made of several highly homologous variants, that appeared characteristic of ankylosing spondylitis blood. The clones that were linked to disease were reported to be significantly enriched in matched synovial fluid samples from ankylosing spondylitis patients. The authors found the disease-linked clones to be CD8+ and relatively rare in peripheral blood.

Germline loops: CDR1 MNHNS, CDR2 SASEGT. The CDR3 contains 15 residues. V gave up 7 bases and J gave up 3 bases, with 16 bases separating them. Concerning this clonotype itself: Its target is not known.

The source is a male donor with ankylosing spondylitis. The V and J genes are TRBV6-1 and TRBJ2-4, with D unresolved. The source material was blood, either unsorted or a sorted T cell fraction (not recorded which). The CDR3 loop is CASTSGVLFKNIQYF. CDR3 coding DNA: TGTGCCAGCACCTCAGGAGTGCTGTTCAAAAACATTCAGTACTTC.